The next 25 T cell receptor beta chains were all read from a single sample in a study of blood T cell repertoires in COVID-19. TCRdb's table, derived via immunoSEQ multiplex PCR, lists solely in-frame clones and lacks some. Counted here are approximately 46,000 clones, around nine tenths occurring once; the ten biggest clones make up more than 15%. The sequenced sample was peripheral blood. Every receptor here comes from a man between 60 and 75 years old with active or convalescent COVID-19.

The chain is built from TRBV21-1 and TRBJ1-5; the tabulated D call, TRBD1, remains unverified against the DNA. TRBV21-1 corresponds to a pseudogene. CDR3 length: 17 amino acids. CDR3: CASSKEQGSVCNQPQHF. The DNA of the CDR3 is TGTGCCAGCAGCAAAGAACAGGGAAGCGTTTGTAATCAGCCCCAGCATTTT.

The chain recombines TRBV7-2 with TRBJ2-5; TRBD2 matches at 7 bases. Looked up from germline, CDR1 is SGHTA and CDR2 is FQGNSA. V trimming: 5 bases; J trimming: 2 bases; junction bases outside the gene matches: 11. The CDR3 consists of 16 residues. This CDR3 is CASSQAPSSGQETQYF. The CDR3, as DNA: TGTGCCAGCAGCCAAGCCCCATCTAGCGGACAAGAGACCCAGTACTTC.

On this clone itself: Other DNA sequences within the sample encode an identical CDR3. This chain joins TRBV7-9 and TRBJ1-1, with TRBD1 identical over 8 bases. V trimming: 5 bases; J trimming: 3 bases; junction bases outside the gene matches: 5. CDR1 and CDR2 (germline): SEHNR, FQNEAQ (reference sequence). This CDR3 is built from 14 residues. The CDR3 spells CASSQGQGDTEAFF. CDR3 bases: TGTGCCAGCAGCCAAGGACAGGGTGACACTGAAGCTTTCTTT.

The V call is TRBV19, the J call TRBJ1-3; 7 positions match TRBD1. V was clipped by 7 bases and J by 4 bases; unmatched bases: 7. This CDR3 region has 14 residues. The germline V gene encodes CDR1 LNHDA and CDR2 SQIVND (reference sequence). DNA of the CDR3: TGTGCCAGTACCGACAGGGCGGCCGGAAACACCATATATTTT. It is translated as CASTDRAAGNTIYF.

This clone was observed once. V is TRBV6-5 and J is TRBJ2-6; a weak D match, TRBD1 (5 bases). Germline-derived CDR1 and CDR2 are MNHEY and SVGAGI. The CDR3 sequence is 15 residues long. V was trimmed by 5 bases and J by 4 bases, leaving 12 bases between them. The CDR3 DNA sequence: TGTGCCAGCAGTCAGGACAAATCCGGGGCCAACGTCCTGACTTTC. It is translated as CASSQDKSGANVLTF.

This chain links TRBV10-1 with TRBJ2-3, with 8 bases identical to TRBD2. CDR1 and CDR2 (germline): WNHNN, SYGVQD (reference sequence). The V segment lost 2 bases and the J segment 3 bases; nucleotides outside the gene matches: 10. This CDR3 is built from 17 residues. The CDR3 coding sequence is TGCGCCAGCAGTGAGGCGGGGGGAAGGGGAGGAACAGATACGCAGTATTTT. Its protein is CASSEAGGRGGTDTQYF.

This clone has a handful of counts. The CDR3: CASSQGGTPHGGNTIYF. The DNA of the CDR3 is TGTGCCAGCAGCCAGGGGGGGACACCTCATGGGGGAAACACCATATATTTT. The rearrangement joins TRBV3-1 (or the pseudogene TRBV3-2) to TRBJ1-3; a possible D gene is TRBD1 (6 bases). Germline V gene lookup returns CDR1 LGHDT and CDR2 YNNKEL (reference sequence). V lost 3 bases to trimming and J lost 4 bases, with 19 bases between them. The CDR3 spans 17 residues.

The chain carries TRBV5-1 and TRBJ2-7; TRBD1 agrees at 10 bases. Trimming at V came to 3 bases and at J to 3 bases, leaving 6 bases not matched to a gene. The germline CDR1 and CDR2 sequences are SGHRS and YFSETQ. The CDR3 extends over 15 amino acids. CDR3 DNA sequence: TGCGCCAGCAGCTGGGGGACAGGGGCCAACTACGAGCAGTACTTC. Its translation is CASSWGTGANYEQYF.

The rearrangement joins TRBV23-1 to TRBJ2-7; 7 positions match TRBD1. TRBV23-1 is identified as an open reading frame with a role that is uncertain. V lost 10 bases and J lost 4; bases outside the gene matches: 13. CDR3 length equals 14 residues. CDR3 region: CAIRFPDRIYEQYF. The CDR3 nucleotides read TGCGCCATCCGTTTTCCGGACAGGATTTACGAGCAGTACTTC.

This sequence joins TRBV4-3 and TRBJ1-4; 7 nucleotides align to TRBD1. The CDR3 has 15 amino acids. Trimming removed 2 bases from V and 3 bases from J; junction bases left unmatched: 3. From germline, CDR1 is LGHNA and CDR2 YSLEER. CDR3: CASSQSGTANEKLFF. CDR3 nucleotides: TGCGCCAGCAGCCAATCCGGGACAGCTAATGAAAAACTGTTTTTT.

The chain has TRBV5-4 and TRBJ2-7, with D possibly TRBD1 on 5 matching bases. Trimming removed 4 bases at V and 0 bases at J, with 8 bases between. The CDR3 sequence is 13 residues long. Germline V gene data show CDR1 as SGHNT and CDR2 as YYREEE (reference sequence). CDR3 in amino acids: CASSRTGSYEQYF. The DNA for the CDR3 is TGTGCCAGCAGCAGAACAGGCTCCTACGAGCAGTACTTC.

Only a few counts were recorded for this clone. V gene TRBV12-5 combines with J gene TRBJ2-5; the match to TRBD1 covers 8 bases. The V gene end was trimmed by 4 bases and the J gene end by 1 base; junction bases not matched to a gene: 5. CDR1 is LGHNT, CDR2 FRNRAP, per germline. This CDR3 has 15 amino acids. The CDR3 region is CASGSRTGTQETQYF. The CDR3 DNA sequence: TGTGCTAGTGGTTCCCGGACAGGGACCCAAGAGACCCAGTACTTC.

The sample holds one count of this clone. This sequence joins TRBV25-1 and TRBJ1-4; no reliable D call. Trimming stripped 3 bases from V and 4 bases from J, with 15 bases between. Germline CDR1 and CDR2: MGHDK and SYGVNS. This CDR3 spans 16 amino acids. The CDR3 DNA sequence: TGTGCCAGCAGTGAGGAACGTGAGGGCTTTAATGAAAAACTGTTTTTT. Translation: CASSEEREGFNEKLFF.

V usage is TRBV19 and J usage is TRBJ2-2; possible D gene TRBD2, 6 bases. Deletions cut 5 bases from V and 6 bases from J, with 10 bases between. This CDR3 region has 13 residues. Germline loops: CDR1 LNHDA, CDR2 SQIVND (reference sequence). The CDR3: CASSRAGPGELFF. CDR3 DNA sequence: TGTGCCAGTAGTCGAGCGGGCCCCGGGGAGCTGTTTTTT. Filled out from reference TRBV19 and TRBJ2-2, the complete variable domain reads DGGITQSPKYLFRKEGQNVTLSCEQNLNHDAMYWYRQDPGQGLRLIYYSQIVNDFQKGDIAEGYSVSREKKESFPLTVTSAQKNPTAFYLCASSRAGPGELFFGEGSRLTVL.

The genes are TRBV11-1 and TRBJ2-5; D perhaps matches TRBD2 (7 bases). The CDR3 is 14 residues long. With 5 bases removed from V and 4 bases from J, the gap between germline ends came to 14 bases. Germline V gives CDR1 SGHAT, CDR2 FQDESV (reference sequence). The CDR3 sequence: CASSQGRGRETQYF. The CDR3 nucleotides are TGTGCCAGCAGCCAAGGGCGGGGGCGAGAGACCCAGTACTTC.

The rearrangement uses TRBV10-3 and TRBJ1-1; the match to TRBD1 covers 7 bases. The CDR3 has 13 residues. With V trimmed by 10 bases and J by 0 bases, 5 bases remained unmatched. Germline V gives CDR1 ENHRY, CDR2 SYGVKD. CDR3 sequence: CATRTGMNTEAFF. The CDR3 DNA reads TGTGCCACGCGGACAGGAATGAACACTGAAGCTTTCTTT.

The V and J genes are TRBV7-6 and TRBJ1-4; D may be TRBD1 (6 bases). The CDR3 extends over 12 amino acids. Germline V gene lookup returns CDR1 SGHVS and CDR2 FNYEAQ. V gave up 3 bases and J gave up 8 bases, with 7 bases separating them. The DNA of the CDR3 is TGTGCCAGCAGCTTTGGACAGGAAAAACTGTTTTTT. Translating gives CASSFGQEKLFF.

The CDR3 sequence: CASSRPGGGLVEQFF. DNA for the CDR3: TGTGCCAGCAGCCGCCCGGGCGGAGGGCTAGTTGAGCAGTTCTTC. The chain couples TRBV28 to TRBJ2-1; D might be TRBD2 (6 bases). The V gene's germline CDR1 is MDHEN and CDR2 SYDVKM. V gave up 6 bases and J gave up 9 bases, with 21 bases separating them. The CDR3 totals 15 residues.

As DNA, the CDR3 is TGTGCCAGCAGCCTAGACTATCGGACCCAGTACTTC. Translating it yields CASSLDYRTQYF. The chain links TRBV7-8 to TRBJ2-5; maybe TRBD2 (5 bases). Deletions cut 5 bases from V and 7 bases from J, with 11 bases between. The germline V gene has CDR1 SGHVS and CDR2 FQNEAQ. This CDR3 is built from 12 residues.

The chain joins TRBV27 to TRBJ1-1; 10 bases line up with TRBD1. Germline V gives CDR1 MNHEY, CDR2 SMNVEV (reference sequence). V lost 1 base to trimming and J lost 4 bases; unmatched junction nucleotides: 3. This CDR3 comprises 15 residues. The CDR3 DNA follows: TGTGCCAGCAGTTTATTTGGGACAGGGGTCACTGAAGCTTTCTTT. Protein product: CASSLFGTGVTEAFF.

This chain uses TRBV18 with TRBJ2-2; perhaps TRBD1 as D (6 bases). This CDR3 comprises 17 residues. CDR1 and CDR2 (germline): KGHSH, LQKENI. V was pared by 6 bases and J by 4 bases, with 21 bases between. The chain's CDR3 is CASSFSGLGAGTGELFF. The CDR3 nucleotides are TGTGCCAGCTCTTTCAGTGGACTGGGGGCCGGCACCGGGGAGCTGTTTTTT. Full variable domain (remainder filled in from reference TRBV18 and TRBJ2-2): NAGVMQNPRHLVRRRGQEARLRCSPMKGHSHVYWYRQLPEEGLKFMVYLQKENIIDESGMPKERFSAEFPKEGPSILRIQQVVRGDSAAYFCASSFSGLGAGTGELFFGEGSRLTVL.

This sequence joins TRBV6-6 and TRBJ2-5; 11 bases map to TRBD2. Per the germline V gene, CDR1 is MNHNY and CDR2 is SVGAGI (reference sequence). This CDR3 has 16 amino acids. V shed 0 bases, J shed 5 bases, and the junction held 5 bases outside the gene matches. CDR3: CASSYSIAGGQETQYF. CDR3 in DNA: TGTGCCAGCAGTTACTCCATAGCGGGGGGGCAGGAGACCCAGTACTTC.

V usage is TRBV4-2 and J usage is TRBJ1-5; 7 bases fit TRBD1. This CDR3 is 16 amino acids long. Trimming cost V 0 bases and J 7 bases; bases outside gene matches: 9. Germline assignment: CDR1 LGHNA and CDR2 YNFKEQ. The CDR3 loop is CASSQDVAQGMQPQHF. The DNA for the CDR3 is TGTGCCAGCAGCCAAGACGTAGCACAGGGGATGCAGCCCCAGCATTTT.

The V call is TRBV27, the J call TRBJ1-1; 9 positions match TRBD1. The length of the CDR3 is 14 residues. The ends lost 2 bases at V and 6 bases at J; junction bases unmatched: 4. Per germline, CDR1 MNHEY and CDR2 SMNVEV (reference sequence). DNA of the CDR3: TGTGCCAGCAGTTTACGACAGGGGGTGGCTGAAGCTTTCTTT. It codes for CASSLRQGVAEAFF.

The chain couples TRBV5-1 to TRBJ1-6; possible D gene TRBD1, 5 bases. With 6 bases removed from V and 7 bases from J, the gap between germline ends came to 14 bases. There are 14 residues in the CDR3. The V gene's germline CDR1 is SGHRS and CDR2 YFSETQ. The CDR3 DNA follows: TGCGCCAGCACCCGAGATCAGGGCAATTCACCCCTCCACTTT. Protein product: CASTRDQGNSPLHF.